This T cell receptor (beta chain) appears in the sequencing data of a study of blood T cell repertoires in COVID-19. About the study: PBMCs, B-cell-depleted T cells, or T cells were the source of the cDNA or gDNA that made up the material.

Here immunoSEQ multiplex PCR was the method, and the copy in TCRdb shows in-frame clones only, minus some. Altogether under 250,000 clones are present, around 80% being singletons, with the ten largest covering around 12%. V lost 1 base to trimming and J lost 4 bases; unmatched junction nucleotides: 4. Germline-derived CDR1 and CDR2 are SGHDT and YYEEEE. The CDR3 is 14 residues long. The specimen sequenced was peripheral blood. The rearrangement links TRBV5-6 to TRBJ2-7; TRBD1 matches 8 bases. The TCR originated in a woman in her forties with acute or convalescent COVID-19. CDR3: CASSLFQGAYEQYF. In DNA form, the CDR3 reads TGTGCCAGCAGCTTGTTCCAGGGGGCTTACGAGCAGTACTTC.